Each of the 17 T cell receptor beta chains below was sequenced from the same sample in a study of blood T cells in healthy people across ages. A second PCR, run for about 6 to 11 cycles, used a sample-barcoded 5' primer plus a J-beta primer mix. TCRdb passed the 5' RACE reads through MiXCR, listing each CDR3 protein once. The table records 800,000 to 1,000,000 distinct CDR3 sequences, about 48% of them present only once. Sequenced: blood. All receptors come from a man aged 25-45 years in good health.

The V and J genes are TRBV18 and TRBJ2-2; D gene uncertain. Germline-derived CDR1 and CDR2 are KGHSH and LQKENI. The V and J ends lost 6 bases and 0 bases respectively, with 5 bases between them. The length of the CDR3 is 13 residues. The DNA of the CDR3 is TGTGCCAGCTCGCTGACGAACACCGGGGAGCTGTTTTTT. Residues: CASSLTNTGELFF.

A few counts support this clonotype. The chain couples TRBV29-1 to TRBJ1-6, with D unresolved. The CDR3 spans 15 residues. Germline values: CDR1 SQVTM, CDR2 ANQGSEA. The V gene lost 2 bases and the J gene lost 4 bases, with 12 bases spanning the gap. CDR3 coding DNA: TGCAGCGTTGAAATGAGAGGGCCTTATAATTCACCCCTCCACTTT. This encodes CSVEMRGPYNSPLHF.

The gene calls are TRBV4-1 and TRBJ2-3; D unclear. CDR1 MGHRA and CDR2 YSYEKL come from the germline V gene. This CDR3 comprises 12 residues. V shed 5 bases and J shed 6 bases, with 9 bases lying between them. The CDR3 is CASSFRVDTQYF. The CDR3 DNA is TGCGCCAGCAGCTTTAGAGTCGATACGCAGTATTTT.

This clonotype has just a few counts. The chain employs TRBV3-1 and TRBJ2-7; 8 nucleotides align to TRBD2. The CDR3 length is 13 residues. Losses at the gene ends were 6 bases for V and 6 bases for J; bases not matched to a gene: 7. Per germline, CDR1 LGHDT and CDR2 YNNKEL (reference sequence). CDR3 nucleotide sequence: TGTGCCAGCAGTCCCGGGACTAGTCGCGAGCAGTACTTC. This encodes CASSPGTSREQYF.

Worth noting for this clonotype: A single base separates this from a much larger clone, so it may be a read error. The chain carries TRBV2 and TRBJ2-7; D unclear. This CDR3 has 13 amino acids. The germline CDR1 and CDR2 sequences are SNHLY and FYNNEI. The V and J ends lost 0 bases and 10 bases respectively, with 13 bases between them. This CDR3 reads CASSEALTTDQYF. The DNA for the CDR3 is TGTGCCAGCAGTGAAGCCCTCACTACGGACCAGTACTTC.

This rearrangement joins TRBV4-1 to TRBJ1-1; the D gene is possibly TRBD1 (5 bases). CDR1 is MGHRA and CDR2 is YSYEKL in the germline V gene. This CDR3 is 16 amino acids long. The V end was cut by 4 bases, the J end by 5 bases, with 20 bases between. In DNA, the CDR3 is TGCGCCAGCAGCCTCCTTGGGGGGGATCCGAGTACTGAAGCTTTCTTT. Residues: CASSLLGGDPSTEAFF.

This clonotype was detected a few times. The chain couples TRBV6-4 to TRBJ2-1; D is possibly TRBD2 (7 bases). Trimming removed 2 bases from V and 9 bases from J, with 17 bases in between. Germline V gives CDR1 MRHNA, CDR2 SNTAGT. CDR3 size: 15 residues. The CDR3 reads CASSDDVTGRAEQFF. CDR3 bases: TGTGCCAGCAGTGACGACGTTACAGGGAGGGCTGAGCAGTTCTTC.

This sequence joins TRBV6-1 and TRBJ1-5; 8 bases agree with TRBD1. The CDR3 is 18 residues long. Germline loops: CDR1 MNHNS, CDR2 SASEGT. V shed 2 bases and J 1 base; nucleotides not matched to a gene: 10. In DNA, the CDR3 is TGTGCCAGCAGTGAATCCTGGACAGGGAGGACGAGCAATCAGCCCCAGCATTTT. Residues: CASSESWTGRTSNQPQHF.

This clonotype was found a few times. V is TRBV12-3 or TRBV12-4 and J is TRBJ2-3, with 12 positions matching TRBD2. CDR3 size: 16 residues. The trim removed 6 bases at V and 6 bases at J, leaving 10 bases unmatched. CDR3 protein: CASRSLAGGRVDTQYF. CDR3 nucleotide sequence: TGTGCCAGCAGGTCTCTAGCGGGGGGGCGAGTGGATACGCAGTATTTT.

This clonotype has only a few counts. The CDR3 loop is CASSQDLSTKETQYF. In DNA form, the CDR3 reads TGTGCCAGCAGCCAAGATCTGTCGACCAAAGAGACCCAGTACTTC. The V and J genes are TRBV4-2 and TRBJ2-5; D is unclear. V lost 0 bases, J lost 3 bases, and 11 bases lay in between. The CDR3 consists of 15 residues. Germline V gene sequence: CDR1 LGHNA, CDR2 YNFKEQ.

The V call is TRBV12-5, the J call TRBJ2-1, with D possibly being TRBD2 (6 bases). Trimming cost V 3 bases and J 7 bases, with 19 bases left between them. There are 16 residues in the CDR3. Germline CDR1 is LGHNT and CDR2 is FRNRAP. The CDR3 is CASGLSPLTGVNEQFF. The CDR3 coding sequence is TGTGCTAGTGGTTTATCCCCCTTAACGGGGGTAAATGAGCAGTTCTTC. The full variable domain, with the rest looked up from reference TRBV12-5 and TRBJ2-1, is DARVTQTPRHKVTEMGQEVTMRCQPILGHNTVFWYRQTMMQGLELLAYFRNRAPLDDSGMPKDRFSAEMPDATLATLKIQPSEPRDSAVYFCASGLSPLTGVNEQFFGPGTRLTVL.

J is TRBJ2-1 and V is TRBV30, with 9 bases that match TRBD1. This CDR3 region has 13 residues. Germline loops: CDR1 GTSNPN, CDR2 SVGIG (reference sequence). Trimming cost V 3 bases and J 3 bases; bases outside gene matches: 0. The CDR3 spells CAWRGQGYNEQFF. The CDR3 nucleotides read TGTGCCTGGAGGGGACAGGGCTACAATGAGCAGTTCTTC.

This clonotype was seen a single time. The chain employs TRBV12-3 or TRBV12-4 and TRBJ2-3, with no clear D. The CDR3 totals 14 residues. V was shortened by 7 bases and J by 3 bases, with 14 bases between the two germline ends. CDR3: CASTLRVRTDTQYF. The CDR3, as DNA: TGTGCCAGCACCCTAAGGGTTAGAACAGATACGCAGTATTTT.

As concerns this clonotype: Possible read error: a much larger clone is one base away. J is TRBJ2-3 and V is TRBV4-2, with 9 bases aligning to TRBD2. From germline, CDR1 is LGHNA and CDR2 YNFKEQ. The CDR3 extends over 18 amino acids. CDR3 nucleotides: TGTGCCAGCAGCCAAGCGGTTAGCGGGGGATCCCCCACAGATACGCCGTATTTT. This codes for CASSQAVSGGSPTDTPYF.

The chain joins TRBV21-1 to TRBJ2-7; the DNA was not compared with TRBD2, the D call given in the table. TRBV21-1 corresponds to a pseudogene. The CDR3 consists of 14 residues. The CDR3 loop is CASSPGLVGYEQYF. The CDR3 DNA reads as TGTGCCAGCAGCCCCGGACTTGTTGGCTACGAGCAGTACTTC.

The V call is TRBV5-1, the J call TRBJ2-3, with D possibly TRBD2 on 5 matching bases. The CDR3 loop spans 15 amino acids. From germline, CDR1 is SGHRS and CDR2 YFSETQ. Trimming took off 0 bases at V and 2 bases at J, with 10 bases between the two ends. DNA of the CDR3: TGCGCCAGCAGCTTGGAGGCGAGGGCCACAGATACGCAGTATTTT. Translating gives CASSLEARATDTQYF.

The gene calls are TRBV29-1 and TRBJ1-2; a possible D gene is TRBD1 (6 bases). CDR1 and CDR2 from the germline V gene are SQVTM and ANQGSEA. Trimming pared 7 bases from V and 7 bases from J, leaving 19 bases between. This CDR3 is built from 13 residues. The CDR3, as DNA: TGCAGCGCTGGGGGCCGCCTCAGCGGTGGCTACACCTTC. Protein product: CSAGGRLSGGYTF.